This T cell receptor beta chain was documented in a study of cytomegalovirus exposure and HLA in healthy donors. Points from the study as a whole: Reports described diagnosis of cytomegalovirus status by the classifier as highly specific and sensitive.

Data came from immunoSEQ multiplex PCR; TCRdb stores just in-frame clones and leaves some out. Among about 110,000 clones listed, more than 75% were seen once. On this clone itself: Its antigen remains unidentified.

The receptor's source is a woman younger than 45 in good health and CMV-seropositive. The source material was PBMCs.

CDR3 sequence (DNA): TGTGCCAGCACTATAAGCGGGGACGGCTACACCTTC. Its translation is CASTISGDGYTF. The chain carries TRBV6-6 and TRBJ1-2, with D maybe TRBD1 (5 bases). V lost 7 bases to trimming and J lost 8 bases, with 14 bases between them. CDR1 is MNHNY and CDR2 is SVGAGI in the germline V gene (reference sequence). The CDR3 is 12 residues long.